The 27 T cell receptor beta chains presented below share a single source sample, sequenced in a study of blood T cell repertoires in COVID-19. TCRdb's table, derived via immunoSEQ multiplex PCR, lists solely in-frame clones and lacks some. The repertoire holds 250,000 to 350,000 clones, with around 91% as singletons. Sequenced: PBMCs or T cells enriched from blood (not recorded which). The source of these receptors is a woman aged 18-29 years with acute COVID-19.

This clone has just one count. The sample has other DNA sequences that encode this CDR3 too. The V and J genes are TRBV5-1 and TRBJ2-5; unclear D gene. The V end was cut by 2 bases, the J end by 1 base, with 9 bases between. Germline-derived CDR1 and CDR2 are SGHRS and YFSETQ. CDR3 length: 14 residues. The CDR3 protein is CASSFSVSQETQYF. CDR3 sequence (DNA): TGCGCCAGCAGCTTCTCGGTTTCCCAAGAGACCCAGTACTTC.

The chain joins TRBV10-3 to TRBJ1-1; 9 positions match TRBD1. There are 16 residues in the CDR3. Per germline, CDR1 ENHRY and CDR2 SYGVKD. V lost 6 bases to trimming and J lost 1 base; unmatched junction nucleotides: 9. The CDR3 loop is CAIRFRTGEGNTEAFF. The CDR3 DNA is TGTGCCATCAGATTCAGGACAGGGGAGGGGAACACTGAAGCTTTCTTT.

The chain links TRBV12-3 or TRBV12-4 to TRBJ1-1; the D gene is possibly TRBD1 (5 bases). The ends were cut back, 10 bases at V and 1 base at J, with 13 bases in the middle. This CDR3 has 13 amino acids. The CDR3 DNA sequence: TGTGCCACCACCAAGACAGCGAACACTGAAGCTTTCTTT. Encoded protein: CATTKTANTEAFF.

This chain connects TRBV28 to TRBJ1-1, with 12 bases identical to TRBD1. CDR3 size: 19 residues. Looked up from germline, CDR1 is MDHEN and CDR2 is SYDVKM. The ends lost 2 bases at V and 5 bases at J; junction bases unmatched: 15. The chain's CDR3 is CASSLLPLRDRGRDTEAFF. The CDR3 DNA is TGTGCCAGCAGTTTACTGCCCCTTCGGGACAGGGGGCGTGATACTGAAGCTTTCTTT.

This chain links TRBV10-1 with TRBJ1-4, with D tentatively TRBD1 (6 bases). The CDR3 covers 16 residues. With 8 bases removed from V and 13 bases from J, the gap between germline ends came to 29 bases. Germline V gene lookup returns CDR1 WNHNN and CDR2 SYGVQD (reference sequence). CDR3 in amino acids: CASWDSTGGPYNGLFF. The CDR3 DNA follows: TGCGCCAGCTGGGACTCTACGGGGGGCCCCTACAACGGACTGTTTTTT.

The J gene is TRBJ1-5, the V gene TRBV28; a weak D match, TRBD1 (5 bases). This CDR3 region has 16 residues. Trimming left V 5 bases short and J 3 bases short, with 17 bases between. Germline-derived CDR1 and CDR2 are MDHEN and SYDVKM. CDR3 region: CASSELHRDFNQPQHF. CDR3 in DNA: TGTGCCAGCAGTGAACTACACCGGGACTTCAATCAGCCCCAGCATTTT.

This clone was seen a single time. The sample has other DNA sequences that encode this CDR3 too. The gene calls are TRBV5-1 and TRBJ1-4; D is unclear. The germline CDR1 and CDR2 sequences are SGHRS and YFSETQ. The CDR3 is made up of 15 amino acids. Trimming pared 2 bases from V and 0 bases from J, leaving 8 bases between. CDR3 amino acids: CASSFTVATNEKLFF. The CDR3 DNA follows: TGCGCCAGCAGCTTCACAGTTGCAACTAATGAAAAACTGTTTTTT.

The rearrangement uses TRBV19 and TRBJ2-2; maybe TRBD2 (6 bases). V was cut by 5 bases and J by 4 bases, with 11 bases left in between. Germline CDR1 LNHDA, CDR2 SQIVND (reference sequence). The CDR3 is 14 amino acids. The CDR3 protein is CASSGLAITGELFF. CDR3 nucleotide sequence: TGTGCCAGTAGTGGGCTAGCGATCACCGGGGAGCTGTTTTTT.

V gene TRBV27 combines with J gene TRBJ2-1, with TRBD1 matching 10 bases. V was pared by 6 bases and J by 7 bases, with 9 bases of the junction left unmatched. Germline assignment: CDR1 MNHEY and CDR2 SMNVEV (reference sequence). This CDR3 has 15 amino acids. The DNA of the CDR3 is TGTGCCAGCAGCCCCGGGACAGGGGTGGATAATGAGCAGTTCTTC. As protein: CASSPGTGVDNEQFF.

This chain joins TRBV7-2 and TRBJ1-5; maybe TRBD1 (5 bases). The V gene's germline CDR1 is SGHTA and CDR2 FQGNSA. The CDR3 has 13 amino acids. The V end was cut by 5 bases, the J end by 7 bases, with 12 bases between. Here the CDR3 reads CASSAQGGQPQHF. CDR3 bases: TGTGCCAGCAGCGCCCAGGGTGGGCAGCCCCAGCATTTT. The variable domain in full, completed from reference TRBV7-2 and TRBJ1-5, reads GAGVSQSPSNKVTEKGKDVELRCDPISGHTALYWYRQSLGQGLEFLIYFQGNSAPDKSGLPSDRFSAERTGGSVSTLTIQRTQQEDSAVYLCASSAQGGQPQHFGDGTRLSIL.

V and J are TRBV4-2 and TRBJ2-1, with 10 nucleotides matching TRBD2. V lost 1 base, J lost 5 bases, and 2 bases stayed unmatched. Germline V gene data show CDR1 as LGHNA and CDR2 as YNFKEQ. This CDR3 comprises 15 residues. The CDR3 sequence is CASSQGLAGDNEQFF. The CDR3 DNA reads as TGTGCCAGCAGCCAAGGCCTAGCGGGGGACAATGAGCAGTTCTTC.

This chain links TRBV28 with TRBJ2-2; TRBD1 matches 8 bases. Germline V gene data show CDR1 as MDHEN and CDR2 as SYDVKM. The CDR3 covers 14 residues. Trimming at V came to 3 bases and at J to 6 bases, leaving 3 bases not matched to a gene. CDR3 loop: CASSLDRAAGELFF. CDR3 nucleotides: TGTGCCAGCAGTTTGGACAGGGCTGCCGGGGAGCTGTTTTTT.

The gene calls are TRBV19 and TRBJ1-2, with 7 bases that match TRBD1. Losses at the gene ends were 3 bases for V and 1 base for J; bases not matched to a gene: 8. In germline, CDR1 is LNHDA, CDR2 SQIVND (reference sequence). This CDR3 has 16 amino acids. This chain's CDR3 is CASSMEGAVGNYGYTF. CDR3 bases: TGTGCCAGTAGTATGGAGGGGGCTGTGGGTAACTATGGCTACACCTTC. Combining the CDR3 with reference TRBV19 and TRBJ1-2 gives the whole variable domain DGGITQSPKYLFRKEGQNVTLSCEQNLNHDAMYWYRQDPGQGLRLIYYSQIVNDFQKGDIAEGYSVSREKKESFPLTVTSAQKNPTAFYLCASSMEGAVGNYGYTFGSGTRLTVV.

The J gene is TRBJ2-7, the V gene TRBV6-5, with D possibly being TRBD2 (6 bases). Germline CDR1 MNHEY, CDR2 SVGAGI. Trimming stripped 6 bases from V and 3 bases from J, with 9 bases between. The CDR3 has 12 amino acids. CDR3 sequence (DNA): TGTGCCAGCAGGACGGGACTCTACGAGCAGTACTTC. Protein sequence: CASRTGLYEQYF.

The J gene is TRBJ2-1, the V gene TRBV6-4; no clear D. Germline V CDR1 and CDR2: MRHNA, SNTAGT. This CDR3 region has 13 residues. The germline V and J ends were trimmed by 5 bases and 8 bases, with 13 bases remaining between them. CDR3 region: CASSPEERDEQFF. CDR3 coding DNA: TGTGCCAGCAGTCCAGAAGAGCGCGATGAGCAGTTCTTC.

The chain combines TRBV30 with TRBJ2-1; 16 bases agree with TRBD2. The ends lost 4 bases at V and 8 bases at J; junction bases unmatched: 5. The CDR3 sequence is 15 residues long. Germline V gene lookup returns CDR1 GTSNPN and CDR2 SVGIG (reference sequence). This chain's CDR3 is CAWMGTSGRGYEQFF. CDR3 in DNA: TGTGCCTGGATGGGGACTAGCGGGAGGGGGTATGAGCAGTTCTTC.

The rearrangement uses TRBV19 and TRBJ1-1, with D uncertain. V lost 3 bases, J lost 5 bases, and 10 bases lay in between. The CDR3 runs 13 residues. Germline values: CDR1 LNHDA, CDR2 SQIVND (reference sequence). CDR3 residues: CASSMGTRTEAFF. CDR3 sequence (DNA): TGTGCCAGTAGTATGGGAACTAGAACTGAAGCTTTCTTT.

The chain carries TRBV5-1 and TRBJ2-1, with 7 bases matching TRBD2. CDR1 is SGHRS, CDR2 YFSETQ, per germline. The V gene end was trimmed by 3 bases and the J gene end by 3 bases; junction bases not matched to a gene: 6. The CDR3 covers 15 residues. DNA for the CDR3: TGCGCCAGCAGCTCAGGGACTACACTCTACAATGAGCAGTTCTTC. Translating it yields CASSSGTTLYNEQFF.

A few counts support this clone. In DNA form, the CDR3 reads TGTGCCAGCAGCTTAGTTGCGACTAGCGGGAGTTACGAGCAGTACTTC. It specifies CASSLVATSGSYEQYF. V is TRBV7-9 and J is TRBJ2-7, with 12 bases fitting TRBD2. The V and J ends lost 1 base and 4 bases, in that order; junction bases with no gene match: 5. The CDR3 runs 16 residues. In germline, CDR1 is SEHNR, CDR2 FQNEAQ (reference sequence). Complete variable domain (other parts from reference TRBV7-9 and TRBJ2-7): DTGVSQNPRHKITKRGQNVTFRCDPISEHNRLYWYRQTLGQGPEFLTYFQNEAQLEKSRLLSDRFSAERPKGSFSTLEIQRTEQGDSAMYLCASSLVATSGSYEQYFGPGTRLTVT.

The CDR3 reads CASSAGTGPYEQYF. DNA of the CDR3: TGTGCCAGCAGCGCCGGGACAGGGCCCTACGAGCAGTACTTC. The V gene is TRBV7-3, the J gene TRBJ2-7, with 9 bases identical to TRBD1. V shed 5 bases, J shed 2 bases, and the junction held 4 bases outside the gene matches. There are 14 residues in the CDR3. In germline, CDR1 is SGHTA, CDR2 FQGTGA.

The V gene is TRBV21-1, the J gene TRBJ1-5; the table calls TRBD1, which could not be checked here. TRBV21-1 constitutes a pseudogene. CDR3 length: 15 amino acids. Written as DNA, the CDR3 is TGTGCCAGCCCCAGGGGGTCGTTGGGCAATCAGCCCCAGCATTTT. Protein product: CASPRGSLGNQPQHF.

CDR3 in amino acids: CASSMAGNSNQPQHF. The CDR3 DNA reads TGTGCCAGTAGTATGGCAGGGAATAGCAATCAGCCCCAGCATTTT. The chain employs TRBV19 and TRBJ1-5; weak D call: TRBD1 (5 bases). This CDR3 has 15 amino acids. Germline lookup yields CDR1 LNHDA and CDR2 SQIVND (reference sequence). Trimming took off 3 bases at V and 0 bases at J, with 9 bases between the two ends. Complete variable domain (other parts from reference TRBV19 and TRBJ1-5): DGGITQSPKYLFRKEGQNVTLSCEQNLNHDAMYWYRQDPGQGLRLIYYSQIVNDFQKGDIAEGYSVSREKKESFPLTVTSAQKNPTAFYLCASSMAGNSNQPQHFGDGTRLSIL.

The J gene is TRBJ2-1, the V gene TRBV19; TRBD2 is a possible D gene (5 bases). Deletions cut 5 bases from V and 2 bases from J, with 19 bases between. There are 17 residues in the CDR3. CDR1 is LNHDA, CDR2 SQIVND, per germline (reference sequence). The DNA of the CDR3 is TGTGCCAGTAGTCCCTCCAGATTAGCGAATACCTACAATGAGCAGTTCTTC. This translates into CASSPSRLANTYNEQFF.

This chain connects TRBV28 to TRBJ2-3, with 14 bases lining up with TRBD2. Germline V gives CDR1 MDHEN, CDR2 SYDVKM. The CDR3 is 19 residues long. V shed 6 bases, J shed 5 bases, and the junction held 16 bases outside the gene matches. CDR3 loop: CASRGRDRGLAGVEDTQYF. As DNA, the CDR3 is TGTGCCAGCAGGGGCCGGGACAGGGGACTAGCGGGAGTTGAAGATACGCAGTATTTT.

The CDR3 DNA is TGTGCCAGCAGCTTATCATCGGGAGCCTTAGTCGAGACCCAGTACTTC. It translates to CASSLSSGALVETQYF. The chain employs TRBV7-9 and TRBJ2-5; a possible D gene is TRBD2 (6 bases). The V gene's germline CDR1 is SEHNR and CDR2 FQNEAQ (reference sequence). The V end was cut by 2 bases, the J end by 5 bases, with 18 bases between. The CDR3 contains 16 residues.

The chain combines TRBV28 with TRBJ1-6, with D maybe TRBD1 (6 bases). Trimming took off 2 bases at V and 9 bases at J, with 11 bases between the two ends. CDR3 length: 14 residues. The V gene's germline CDR1 is MDHEN and CDR2 SYDVKM. The CDR3 DNA reads TGTGCCAGCAGTTTAACAGGGACTAGTTCACCCCTCCACTTT. This sequence encodes CASSLTGTSSPLHF.

V and J are TRBV11-2 and TRBJ1-3, with a tentative D call TRBD1 (5 bases). Germline CDR1 is SGHAT and CDR2 is FQNNGV. The CDR3 spans 14 residues. V gave up 4 bases and J gave up 1 base, with 8 bases separating them. The chain's CDR3 is CASSSQGSGNTIYF. CDR3 DNA: TGTGCCAGCAGCTCTCAGGGTTCTGGAAACACCATATATTTT.